These 14 T cell receptor beta chains share one sample of origin, sequenced in a study of PD-L1 blockade in urothelial cancer. Data came from immunoSEQ multiplex PCR; TCRdb stores just in-frame clones and leaves some out. Of under 45,000 clones detected, 82% appear once; the ten largest clones hold 18%. The sequenced sample was PBMCs, obtained around atezolizumab (anti-PD-L1) treatment. The receptors derive from a man aged 55 to 70 with urothelial cancer.

The chain uses TRBV28 and TRBJ2-3; D possibly corresponds to TRBD2 (7 bases). The CDR3 covers 15 residues. The V end was cut by 2 bases, the J end by 3 bases, with 12 bases between. The germline gives CDR1 MDHEN, CDR2 SYDVKM. The CDR3 reads CASSLRGGKTDTQYF. The CDR3 coding sequence is TGTGCCAGCAGTTTAAGGGGGGGGAAAACAGATACGCAGTATTTT.

This clone was detected only once. The chain links TRBV30 to TRBJ1-1; perhaps TRBD1 as D (6 bases). The germline V and J ends were trimmed by 2 bases and 6 bases, with 13 bases remaining between them. The CDR3 sequence is 13 residues long. CDR1 is GTSNPN and CDR2 is SVGIG in the germline V gene (reference sequence). The CDR3 protein is CAWSSGVGPEAFF. CDR3 in DNA: TGTGCCTGGAGTTCAGGGGTTGGCCCTGAAGCTTTCTTT.

This clone has just one count. This chain joins TRBV4-2 and TRBJ1-5; D may be TRBD1 (5 bases). Germline assignment: CDR1 LGHNA and CDR2 YNFKEQ. V lost 0 bases, J lost 5 bases, and 11 bases lay in between. The CDR3 contains 15 residues. CDR3 loop: CASSQEGREDQPQHF. The CDR3 DNA reads as TGTGCCAGCAGCCAAGAGGGCAGGGAGGATCAGCCCCAGCATTTT.

The sample holds one count of this clone. The V call is TRBV5-1, the J call TRBJ2-2, with 8 bases matching TRBD2. Trimming at V came to 0 bases and at J to 7 bases, leaving 5 bases not matched to a gene. This CDR3 has 15 amino acids. Germline V gives CDR1 SGHRS, CDR2 YFSETQ. CDR3 sequence (DNA): TGCGCCAGCAGCTTGGAGGGACTAGGGTTCGGGGAGCTGTTTTTT. It codes for CASSLEGLGFGELFF.

The rearrangement joins TRBV29-1 to TRBJ2-1; D gene ambiguous. Between the trimmed V and J ends, which lost 5 bases and 7 bases, there was a span of 18 bases. The CDR3 loop spans 14 amino acids. Germline V gene lookup returns CDR1 SQVTM and CDR2 ANQGSEA. Here the CDR3 DNA reads TGCAGCGTTCCAGACACCTCTCGCCTTAATGAGCAGTTCTTC. Protein sequence: CSVPDTSRLNEQFF.

This clone occurred once. V usage is TRBV28 and J usage is TRBJ1-6, with D perhaps matching TRBD1 (5 bases). The CDR3 extends over 16 amino acids. Trimming took off 6 bases at V and 6 bases at J, with 18 bases between the two ends. Germline assignment: CDR1 MDHEN and CDR2 SYDVKM. The CDR3 is CASSKRQGAGNSPLHF. As DNA, the CDR3 is TGTGCCAGCAGCAAAAGGCAGGGCGCTGGTAATTCACCCCTCCACTTT.

J is TRBJ2-3 and V is TRBV2; 9 bases map to TRBD2. V shed 2 bases and J 6 bases; nucleotides not matched to a gene: 9. Germline assignment: CDR1 SNHLY and CDR2 FYNNEI. This CDR3 is 16 amino acids long. CDR3 sequence: CASSEQWGLASDTQYF. Here the CDR3 DNA reads TGTGCCAGCAGTGAACAGTGGGGACTAGCCAGCGATACGCAGTATTTT.

The V call is TRBV9, the J call TRBJ1-1; D remains ambiguous. The CDR3 contains 13 residues. Between the trimmed V and J ends, which lost 4 bases and 0 bases, there was a span of 7 bases. Germline CDR1 is SGDLS and CDR2 is YYNGEE. CDR3 coding DNA: TGTGCCAGCAGCCCCAGTGTGAACACTGAAGCTTTCTTT. Amino acid sequence: CASSPSVNTEAFF.

The genes are TRBV7-3 and TRBJ1-6; TRBD1 agrees at 8 bases. V trimming: 5 bases; J trimming: 8 bases; junction bases outside the gene matches: 5. Germline V gene data show CDR1 as SGHTA and CDR2 as FQGTGA. This CDR3 is 14 amino acids long. For the CDR3, the DNA is TGTGCCAGCAGCCCTGGACAGGGTTATTCACCCCTCCACTTT. It codes for CASSPGQGYSPLHF.

The chain is built from TRBV7-8 and TRBJ1-4; D gene uncertain. The ends were cut back, 2 bases at V and 3 bases at J, with 10 bases in the middle. CDR3 length: 15 residues. Germline CDR1 is SGHVS and CDR2 is FQNEAQ. The CDR3 loop reads CASSLFVQPNEKLFF. DNA of the CDR3: TGTGCCAGCAGCTTATTTGTACAACCTAATGAAAAACTGTTTTTT.

This clone showed up just a few times. The rearrangement uses TRBV5-6 and TRBJ2-1, with 9 bases that match TRBD1. CDR1 and CDR2 from the germline V gene are SGHDT and YYEEEE. J lost 0 bases, V lost 4 bases, and 5 bases had no gene match. The CDR3 has 16 residues. The CDR3 protein is CASSPGTGSSYNEQFF. The CDR3 nucleotides read TGTGCCAGCAGCCCGGGGACAGGGAGCTCCTACAATGAGCAGTTCTTC. Full variable domain (remainder filled in from reference TRBV5-6 and TRBJ2-1): DAGVTQSPTHLIKTRGQQVTLRCSPKSGHDTVSWYQQALGQGPQFIFQYYEEEERQRGNFPDRFSGHQFPNYSSELNVNALLLGDSALYLCASSPGTGSSYNEQFFGPGTRLTVL.

The chain recombines TRBV5-1 with TRBJ1-4; D unclear. CDR3 length: 14 residues. V gave up 0 bases and J gave up 5 bases, with 8 bases separating them. Germline V gene sequence: CDR1 SGHRS, CDR2 YFSETQ. CDR3 nucleotides: TGCGCCAGCAGCTTGGGGGCAGTAAATGAAAAACTGTTTTTT. This sequence encodes CASSLGAVNEKLFF.

The chain couples TRBV6-1 to TRBJ1-1; TRBD1 matches at 10 bases. Germline V gene data show CDR1 as MNHNS and CDR2 as SASEGT. This CDR3 contains 15 residues. V lost 4 bases, J lost 3 bases, and 5 bases stayed unmatched. Written as DNA, the CDR3 is TGTGCCAGCAGTGTGACAGGGGGCAAGGACACTGAAGCTTTCTTT. Translated: CASSVTGGKDTEAFF.

The rearrangement joins TRBV7-9 to TRBJ1-3; no reliable D call. The CDR3 loop spans 13 amino acids. Germline V gene lookup returns CDR1 SEHNR and CDR2 FQNEAQ (reference sequence). V was clipped by 1 base and J by 4 bases, with 5 bases between them. The CDR3 DNA sequence: TGTGCCAGCAGCTTAGTTGAGGGAAACACCATATATTTT. Its protein product is CASSLVEGNTIYF.